This is a list of T cell receptor beta chains from one sample in a study of cytomegalovirus exposure and HLA in healthy donors. Generated by immunoSEQ multiplex PCR, the TCRdb table keeps only in-frame clones and is missing some. The sample contains 150,000 to 200,000 clones, approximately 80% of which appear only once. Input material: PBMCs. The receptors originated from a woman aged 25 to 39 in good health and CMV-seronegative. Each CDR3 is given with its conserved first and last residue. D genes are given only for firm matches. For some rows the clone size is stated as once, few or many, or as a class when expanded; others skip it.

J: TRBJ1-1
size: NA
D: TRBD1
V: TRBV5-5
CDR3: CASSLNRGTNTEAFF
DNA: TGTGCCAGCAGCCTAAACAGGGGAACGAACACTGAAGCTTTCTTT

J: TRBJ2-3
size: NA
D: TRBD2
V: TRBV9
CDR3: CASSETSGRITDTQYF
DNA: TGTGCCAGCAGCGAGACTAGCGGGAGAATCACAGATACGCAGTATTTT

J: TRBJ2-5
size: once
D: TRBD2
V: TRBV7-2
CDR3: CASSLGPAGRVETQYF
DNA: TGTGCCAGCAGCTTAGGCCCGGCAGGGAGGGTAGAGACCCAGTACTTC

J: TRBJ2-7
size: NA
D: TRBD1
V: TRBV27
CDR3: CASSYSTGTGSSYEQYF
DNA: TGTGCCAGCTCCTATTCTACCGGGACAGGGAGCTCCTACGAGCAGTACTTC

J: TRBJ2-3
size: NA
D: NA
V: TRBV7-7
CDR3: CAIGSTTSTDTQYF
DNA: TGTGCCATCGGGTCTACTACTAGCACAGATACGCAGTATTTT

J: TRBJ2-3
size: NA
D: TRBD2
V: TRBV5-4
CDR3: CASSSGGGADTQYF
DNA: TGTGCCAGCAGCTCGGGGGGAGGGGCAGATACGCAGTATTTT

J: TRBJ1-1
size: NA
D: TRBD1
V: TRBV10-3
CDR3: CAARQGAQTNTEAFF
DNA: TGTGCCGCCAGACAGGGGGCACAAACGAACACTGAAGCTTTCTTT

J: TRBJ1-1
size: NA
D: NA
V: TRBV7-2
CDR3: CASSLEARQNTEAFF
DNA: TGTGCCAGCAGCTTAGAGGCGCGACAGAACACTGAAGCTTTCTTT

J: TRBJ2-7
size: NA
D: TRBD2
V: TRBV2
CDR3: CASRVRLAGGASYGQYF
DNA: TGTGCCAGCAGGGTGAGGCTAGCGGGGGGGGCCTCCTACGGGCAGTACTTC

J: TRBJ1-2
size: NA
D: TRBD1
V: TRBV7-9
CDR3: CASSLKYGTGEDGYTF
DNA: TGTGCCAGCAGCTTAAAATATGGGACAGGGGAGGACGGCTACACCTTC

J: TRBJ2-5
size: NA
D: NA
V: TRBV2
CDR3: CASSLEGQETQYF
DNA: TGTGCCAGCAGTCTGGAGGGCCAAGAGACCCAGTACTTC

J: TRBJ1-6
size: NA
D: TRBD1
V: TRBV7-9
CDR3: CASSLPGQGASPLHF
DNA: TGTGCCAGCAGCTTACCGGGACAGGGGGCTTCACCCCTCCACTTT

J: TRBJ1-2
size: NA
D: NA
V: TRBV2
CDR3: CASNPVSTDSNYGYTF
DNA: TGTGCCAGCAATCCCGTCTCGACAGACTCTAACTATGGCTACACCTTC

J: TRBJ2-7
size: NA
D: TRBD1
V: TRBV7-9
CDR3: CASSWTGANEQYF
DNA: TGTGCCAGCAGCTGGACAGGGGCCAACGAGCAGTACTTC

J: TRBJ1-1
size: NA
D: NA
V: TRBV9
CDR3: CASSVGGLGTEAFF
DNA: TGTGCCAGCAGCGTAGGAGGGTTGGGGACTGAAGCTTTCTTT

J: TRBJ2-5
size: NA
D: NA
V: TRBV6-5
CDR3: CASKVGEQETQYF
DNA: TGTGCCAGCAAGGTGGGAGAACAGGAGACCCAGTACTTC

J: TRBJ1-1
size: NA
D: TRBD1
V: TRBV10-3
CDR3: CAIRGGLNTEAFF
DNA: TGTGCCATCAGAGGGGGCCTGAACACTGAAGCTTTCTTT

J: TRBJ2-7
size: NA
D: NA
V: TRBV7-2
CDR3: CASSLPGYEQYF
DNA: TGTGCCAGCAGCTTACCGGGCTACGAGCAGTACTTC

J: TRBJ2-3
size: NA
D: NA
V: TRBV11-2
CDR3: CASSFVGGTQYF
DNA: TGTGCCAGCAGCTTCGTAGGGGGTACGCAGTATTTT

J: TRBJ1-3
size: NA
D: NA
V: TRBV6-6
CDR3: CASSYSQVSGNTIYF
DNA: TGTGCCAGCAGTTATTCACAGGTATCCGGAAACACCATATATTTT

J: TRBJ1-2
size: NA
D: TRBD1
V: TRBV7-3
CDR3: CASRGGQGGYGYTF
DNA: TGTGCCAGCAGGGGGGGACAGGGAGGCTATGGCTACACCTTC

J: TRBJ2-7
size: few
D: TRBD1
V: TRBV28
CDR3: CASSWDSSYEQYF
DNA: TGTGCCAGCAGCTGGGACAGCTCCTACGAGCAGTACTTC

J: TRBJ2-7
size: NA
D: NA
V: TRBV7-8
CDR3: CASSLGLEGRASYEQYF
DNA: TGTGCCAGCAGCTTAGGTCTGGAGGGCAGGGCCTCCTACGAGCAGTACTTC

J: TRBJ1-2
size: NA
D: TRBD1
V: TRBV7-8
CDR3: CASGDRANYGYTF
DNA: TGTGCCAGCGGGGACAGAGCTAACTATGGCTACACCTTC

J: TRBJ2-1
size: NA
D: TRBD2
V: TRBV11-2
CDR3: CASRISGPSPNEQFF
DNA: TGTGCCAGCAGAATTAGCGGGCCAAGCCCGAATGAGCAGTTCTTC

J: TRBJ2-3
size: NA
D: NA
V: TRBV7-3
CDR3: CASRLSRATDTQYF
DNA: TGTGCCAGCAGACTTAGCAGGGCCACAGATACGCAGTATTTT

J: TRBJ2-1
size: NA
D: TRBD2
V: TRBV28
CDR3: CASKLAGDSYNEQFF
DNA: TGTGCCAGCAAGCTAGCGGGAGACTCCTACAATGAGCAGTTCTTC

J: TRBJ1-1
size: once
D: NA
V: TRBV27
CDR3: CASSLNPPYTNTEAFF
DNA: TGTGCCAGCAGTTTAAATCCCCCCTATACGAACACTGAAGCTTTCTTT

J: TRBJ2-7
size: NA
D: TRBD2
V: TRBV27
CDR3: CASLPPRLAPTRRDEQYF
DNA: TGTGCCAGCCTGCCGCCGAGACTAGCACCAACAAGGAGGGACGAGCAGTACTTC

J: TRBJ2-1
size: NA
D: NA
V: TRBV5-5
CDR3: CASSANSRNEQFF
DNA: TGTGCCAGCAGCGCCAATTCTAGAAATGAGCAGTTCTTC

J: TRBJ1-1
size: NA
D: TRBD1
V: TRBV7-8
CDR3: CASSLSWTGQLYLQNTEAFF
DNA: TGTGCCAGCAGCTTAAGCTGGACGGGACAGCTTTATCTTCAGAACACTGAAGCTTTCTTT

J: TRBJ2-1
size: NA
D: TRBD2
V: TRBV11-3
CDR3: CASSLRLAGENEQFF
DNA: TGTGCCAGCAGCTTACGTCTAGCGGGAGAGAATGAGCAGTTCTTC

J: TRBJ1-3
size: NA
D: NA
V: TRBV5-1
CDR3: CASSLAGGELGNTIYF
DNA: TGCGCCAGCAGCTTGGCTGGGGGCGAACTGGGAAACACCATATATTTT